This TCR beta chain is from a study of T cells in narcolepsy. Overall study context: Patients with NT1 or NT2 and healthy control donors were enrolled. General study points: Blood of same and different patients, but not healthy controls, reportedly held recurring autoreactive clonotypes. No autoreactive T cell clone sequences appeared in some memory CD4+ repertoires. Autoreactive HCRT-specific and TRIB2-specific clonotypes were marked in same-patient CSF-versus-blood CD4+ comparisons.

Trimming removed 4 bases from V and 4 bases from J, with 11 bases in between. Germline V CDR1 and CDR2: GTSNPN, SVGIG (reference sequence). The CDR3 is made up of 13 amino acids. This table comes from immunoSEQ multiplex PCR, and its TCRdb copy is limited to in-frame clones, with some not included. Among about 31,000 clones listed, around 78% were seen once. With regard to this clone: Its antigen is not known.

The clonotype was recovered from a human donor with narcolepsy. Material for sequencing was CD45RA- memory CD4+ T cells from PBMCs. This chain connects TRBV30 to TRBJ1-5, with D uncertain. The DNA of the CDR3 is TGTGCCTGGAACCCGGGGAGAAATCAGCCCCAGCATTTT. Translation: CAWNPGRNQPQHF.